The 24 T cell receptor beta chains in this list originate from one sample, sequenced in a study of cytomegalovirus exposure and HLA in healthy donors. PCR was performed using 60 Vbeta and 13 Jbeta primers. Generated by immunoSEQ multiplex PCR, the TCRdb table keeps only in-frame clones and is missing some. The sample has roughly 100,000 clones; approximately 77% are singletons. Sequenced material: PBMCs. The source of these receptors is a woman between 35 and 50 years old in good health and CMV-seronegative.

The genes are TRBV2 and TRBJ2-7; D possibly corresponds to TRBD1 (7 bases). This CDR3 is 14 amino acids long. From germline, CDR1 is SNHLY and CDR2 FYNNEI. Deletions cut 8 bases from V and 0 bases from J, with 14 bases between. The CDR3: CASVEGALSYEQYF. CDR3 nucleotides: TGTGCCAGCGTGGAGGGGGCCCTCTCCTACGAGCAGTACTTC.

The chain is built from TRBV5-4 and TRBJ2-2, with 13 bases that match TRBD2. This CDR3 contains 15 residues. CDR1 is SGHNT and CDR2 is YYREEE in the germline V gene (reference sequence). V lost 4 bases to trimming and J lost 5 bases; unmatched junction nucleotides: 2. Here the CDR3 DNA reads TGTGCCAGCAGCCTGGGACTAGCGGGGACCGGGGAGCTGTTTTTT. Translating it yields CASSLGLAGTGELFF.

This rearrangement joins TRBV6-1 to TRBJ1-2; D possibly corresponds to TRBD1 (6 bases). The CDR3 runs to 13 residues. V was trimmed by 4 bases and J by 7 bases, leaving 13 bases between them. Germline loops: CDR1 MNHNS, CDR2 SASEGT. The CDR3 DNA sequence: TGTGCCAGCAGTGGGGGACATCGGGCTGGCTACACCTTC. This translates into CASSGGHRAGYTF.

The chain couples TRBV7-6 to TRBJ1-2, with D tentatively TRBD1 (5 bases). The CDR3 has 12 residues. The germline CDR1 and CDR2 sequences are SGHVS and FNYEAQ. Trimming removed 4 bases at V and 8 bases at J, with 11 bases between. The CDR3 sequence: CASSSPGSGYTF. The DNA of the CDR3 is TGTGCCAGCAGCTCCCCAGGGTCGGGCTACACCTTC.

This clone has just a few counts. The V and J genes are TRBV5-1 and TRBJ2-5; 12 nucleotides match TRBD1. This CDR3 contains 15 residues. Germline assignment: CDR1 SGHRS and CDR2 YFSETQ. V lost 3 bases to trimming and J lost 5 bases; unmatched junction nucleotides: 5. The chain's CDR3 is CASSYGTGGYETQYF. The CDR3 DNA follows: TGCGCCAGCAGCTACGGGACAGGGGGCTACGAGACCCAGTACTTC.

The rearrangement uses TRBV5-8 and TRBJ2-1; TRBD2 matches 9 bases. The CDR3 contains 17 residues. J lost 6 bases, V lost 0 bases, and 10 bases had no gene match. CDR1 and CDR2 (germline): SGHTS, YDEGEE. The CDR3 sequence is CASSLGKGTSLGNEQFF. DNA for the CDR3: TGTGCCAGCAGCTTGGGTAAAGGGACTAGCCTCGGCAATGAGCAGTTCTTC.

The V and J genes are TRBV19 and TRBJ1-1; D remains ambiguous. The CDR3 consists of 12 residues. V was trimmed by 8 bases and J by 1 base, leaving 8 bases between them. CDR1 is LNHDA, CDR2 SQIVND, per germline (reference sequence). CDR3 sequence: CASLDWNTEAFF. Here the CDR3 DNA reads TGTGCCAGTTTAGACTGGAACACTGAAGCTTTCTTT.

A word on this clone: A read error may produce the germline difference seen at one junction end. V and J are TRBV4-3 and TRBJ2-3; D is uncertain. This CDR3 is built from 15 residues. CDR1 is LGHNA and CDR2 is YSLEER in the germline V gene. The CDR3 DNA reads TGCGCCAGCAGCCAAGAATCAAGTAAAACAGATACGCAATATTTT. Translation gives CASSQESSKTDTQYF.

About this clone: The CDR3 carries no conserved terminal phenylalanine or tryptophan, so it likely arises from a read error. This chain connects TRBV16 to TRBJ1-2; D remains ambiguous. The V gene's germline CDR1 is KGHSY and CDR2 FQNENV. Trimming cost V 0 bases and J 3 bases, with 17 bases left between them. The CDR3 has 17 amino acids. In DNA, the CDR3 is TGTGCCAGCAGCCAATCCTTTTCCCAACGGGTAGACTATGGCTACACCGTC. Translated: CASSQSFSQRVDYGYTV.

This rearrangement joins TRBV27 to TRBJ1-5; TRBD1 matches 10 bases. CDR1 is MNHEY and CDR2 is SMNVEV in the germline V gene (reference sequence). J was trimmed by 6 bases and V by 0 bases; bases with no gene match: 2. The CDR3 contains 15 residues. The CDR3 DNA reads TGTGCCAGCAGTTTATCCGGGACAGGGGTTCAGCCCCAGCATTTT. Translation: CASSLSGTGVQPQHF.

CDR3: CSVGQGTNYGYTF. The CDR3 nucleotides read TGCAGCGTCGGACAGGGTACTAACTATGGCTACACCTTC. The chain recombines TRBV29-1 with TRBJ1-2, with 8 nucleotides matching TRBD1. The ends lost 6 bases at V and 0 bases at J; junction bases unmatched: 3. This CDR3 has 13 amino acids. Germline CDR1 SQVTM, CDR2 ANQGSEA.

The chain carries TRBV5-6 and TRBJ1-1; D remains ambiguous. Germline-derived CDR1 and CDR2 are SGHDT and YYEEEE. The V and J ends lost 0 bases and 4 bases respectively, with 16 bases between them. The CDR3 sequence is 16 residues long. This CDR3 is CASSLAAGDKSTEAFF. CDR3 nucleotide sequence: TGTGCCAGCAGCTTGGCCGCAGGCGACAAGAGCACTGAAGCTTTCTTT.

The rearrangement uses TRBV7-9 and TRBJ2-5; D possibly corresponds to TRBD2 (5 bases). Germline loops: CDR1 SEHNR, CDR2 FQNEAQ (reference sequence). Trimming shortened V by 5 bases and J by 4 bases, and 17 bases separated the two germline ends. The CDR3 spans 15 residues. This chain's CDR3 is CASSPMGESGETQYF. CDR3 sequence (DNA): TGTGCCAGCAGCCCCATGGGAGAGAGCGGAGAGACCCAGTACTTC.

This clone was seen a few times. The genes are TRBV6-6 and TRBJ2-7; D is undetermined. The CDR3 consists of 13 residues. Germline values: CDR1 MNHNY, CDR2 SVGAGI (reference sequence). V shed 7 bases and J shed 2 bases, with 12 bases lying between them. The CDR3 here is CASTKATPYEQYF. Written as DNA, the CDR3 is TGTGCCAGCACCAAAGCGACCCCCTACGAGCAGTACTTC.

The genes are TRBV9 and TRBJ2-5, with TRBD2 as a possible D gene (7 bases). Between the trimmed V and J ends, which lost 2 bases and 3 bases, there was a span of 17 bases. Germline assignment: CDR1 SGDLS and CDR2 YYNGEE. The length of the CDR3 is 16 residues. The CDR3 coding sequence is TGTGCCAGCAGCGTCTCGCCACTAGGGGGGGAAGAGACCCAGTACTTC. Translating it yields CASSVSPLGGEETQYF.

The chain couples TRBV4-3 to TRBJ2-5; perhaps TRBD2 as D (5 bases). V was cut by 2 bases and J by 1 base, with 17 bases left in between. Per germline, CDR1 LGHNA and CDR2 YSLEER. The CDR3 is made up of 17 amino acids. The CDR3 spells CASSQTISSKGQETQYF. The CDR3 nucleotides read TGCGCCAGCAGCCAAACAATATCTAGCAAGGGCCAAGAGACCCAGTACTTC.

The gene calls are TRBV7-9 and TRBJ2-7, with D maybe TRBD2 (7 bases). The V and J ends lost 5 bases and 2 bases respectively, with 16 bases between them. Germline CDR1 and CDR2: SEHNR and FQNEAQ (reference sequence). This CDR3 contains 15 residues. Written as DNA, the CDR3 is TGTGCCAGCAGCGGGAGGGGGGGCCCTACCTACGAGCAGTACTTC. It translates to CASSGRGGPTYEQYF. Filled out from reference TRBV7-9 and TRBJ2-7, the complete variable domain reads DTGVSQNPRHKITKRGQNVTFRCDPISEHNRLYWYRQTLGQGPEFLTYFQNEAQLEKSRLLSDRFSAERPKGSFSTLEIQRTEQGDSAMYLCASSGRGGPTYEQYFGPGTRLTVT.

V and J are TRBV5-1 and TRBJ2-1; D is perhaps TRBD1 (5 bases). Trimming removed 4 bases at V and 2 bases at J, with 13 bases between. Germline CDR1 is SGHRS and CDR2 is YFSETQ. CDR3 length equals 15 residues. In DNA, the CDR3 is TGCGCCAGCAGCCTCCAAGGGGCGACCTACAATGAGCAGTTCTTC. Translating gives CASSLQGATYNEQFF.

V and J are TRBV7-2 and TRBJ1-5, with 10 nucleotides matching TRBD1. The CDR3 is 13 residues long. The germline V gene has CDR1 SGHTA and CDR2 FQGNSA. The V and J ends lost 5 bases and 7 bases, in that order; junction bases with no gene match: 2. The CDR3 spells CASSEDRGQPQHF. CDR3 bases: TGTGCCAGCAGCGAGGACAGGGGGCAGCCCCAGCATTTT.

This rearrangement joins TRBV6-5 to TRBJ1-2; 9 nucleotides agree with TRBD1. After removal of 2 bases from V and 8 bases from J, the junction contained 9 bases not matched to a gene. CDR3 size: 15 residues. Germline CDR1 MNHEY, CDR2 SVGAGI. The CDR3 protein is CASSYRDRVGGGYTF. The CDR3 DNA follows: TGTGCCAGCAGTTACCGGGACAGGGTAGGAGGGGGCTACACCTTC.

The V and J genes are TRBV2 and TRBJ1-5; D is unclear. This CDR3 region has 17 residues. Germline CDR1 and CDR2: SNHLY and FYNNEI. V was cut by 8 bases and J by 0 bases, with 20 bases left in between. CDR3 nucleotides: TGTGCCAGCCAGAGGAGGGAGAGGGCCGATAGCAATCAGCCCCAGCATTTT. Amino acids: CASQRRERADSNQPQHF.

The V call is TRBV11-2, the J call TRBJ2-3, with 7 bases identical to TRBD1. Per the germline V gene, CDR1 is SGHAT and CDR2 is FQNNGV. Germline trimming cut 5 bases from V and 3 bases from J; bases unmatched to any gene: 11. The CDR3 is 16 residues long. CDR3 in amino acids: CASSPPTGNPTDTQYF. CDR3 coding DNA: TGTGCCAGCAGCCCTCCGACAGGGAACCCAACAGATACGCAGTATTTT.

The V gene is TRBV19, the J gene TRBJ1-2; the D is unclear. The CDR3 contains 13 residues. Germline values: CDR1 LNHDA, CDR2 SQIVND (reference sequence). Trimming took off 1 base at V and 8 bases at J, with 11 bases between the two ends. CDR3 sequence: CASSIAPWHGYTF. CDR3 bases: TGTGCCAGTAGTATAGCGCCCTGGCACGGCTACACCTTC.

V gene TRBV10-3 combines with J gene TRBJ2-1; 10 bases line up with TRBD2. The CDR3 is made up of 14 amino acids. V lost 6 bases and J lost 10; bases outside the gene matches: 9. Germline V gives CDR1 ENHRY, CDR2 SYGVKD. CDR3 loop: CAIRNLAGGAEQFF. The DNA for the CDR3 is TGTGCCATCAGGAACTTAGCGGGGGGCGCCGAGCAGTTCTTC.